This is a list of T cell receptor beta chains from one sample in a study of blood T cell repertoires in COVID-19. Using immunoSEQ multiplex PCR, the repertoire was profiled, and TCRdb retains in-frame clones only, with some absent. The data show hundreds of thousands of clones, with approximately 90% seen just once and about an eighth held by the top ten. Sequencing was performed on peripheral blood. All receptors come from a woman under 30 who had recovered from COVID-19. The CDR3 runs from the conserved cysteine through the conserved F or W. The order of the fields is J gene, clone size, V gene, D gene, CDR3 DNA, CDR3 protein. The D gene is left open where the match is weak. For some rows the clone size is stated as once, few or many, or as a class when expanded; others skip it.

TRBJ1-2,-,TRBV5-1,TRBD1,TGCGCCAGCAGCCAGCTACAGGGGGCGGAAGGCTACACCTTC,CASSQLQGAEGYTF
TRBJ2-5,-,TRBV15,-,TGTGCCACCAGCAGACTCGACGGGGGGCGGACCCAGTACTTC,CATSRLDGGRTQYF
TRBJ2-1,-,TRBV4-3,-,TGCGCCAGCAGCCAAGATCGGGCGGGTAGCTCCTACAATGAGCAGTTCTTC,CASSQDRAGSSYNEQFF
TRBJ2-7,-,TRBV7-9,-,TGTGCCAGCAGCTTCAGCTACGAGCAGTACTTC,CASSFSYEQYF
TRBJ2-1,-,TRBV10-3,-,TGTGCCATCAGTGACCCCCCCGCTAGGAGCGGCTTTCTAGCAAGGTACAATGAGCAGTTCTTC,CAISDPPARSGFLARYNEQFF
TRBJ2-3,-,TRBV6-1,-,TGTGCCAGCAGTGTACCCCGGGGTACTAGCACAGATACGCAGTATTTT,CASSVPRGTSTDTQYF
TRBJ2-5,-,TRBV10-3,-,TGTGCCATCAGTGAAGAGGGTATTCGCGAAGAGACCCAGTACTTC,CAISEEGIREETQYF
TRBJ2-7,-,TRBV5-6,TRBD2,TGTGCCAGCAGATGGACTAGCGGCAAGGGGCTCGAGCAGTACTTC,CASRWTSGKGLEQYF
TRBJ2-4,once,TRBV11-2,TRBD1,TGTGCCAGCAGCTCGGTAGGGACAGCGCTAGCCAAAAACATTCAGTACTTC,CASSSVGTALAKNIQYF
TRBJ1-1,-,TRBV25-1,TRBD1,TGTGCCAGCAGTGAGGCTACAGGGGGCGGCACTGAAGCTTTCTTT,CASSEATGGGTEAFF
TRBJ2-1,once,TRBV30,-,TGTGCCTGGAGCCCCAGGGGAAATAACCTTAATGAGCAGTTCTTC,CAWSPRGNNLNEQFF
TRBJ1-1,-,TRBV6-5,-,TGTGCCAGCAGTTCCGCCACAGGGAACACTGAAGCTTTCTTT,CASSSATGNTEAFF
TRBJ2-7,-,TRBV5-4,TRBD2,TGTGCCAGCAGCTTTGGGACTAGCGGGAGTTGGGAGCAGTACTTC,CASSFGTSGSWEQYF
TRBJ2-4,-,TRBV28,-,TGTGCCAGCAGTGAAGAGACAGCCTTCAAAAACATTCAGTACTTC,CASSEETAFKNIQYF
TRBJ1-3,-,TRBV9,-,TGTGCCAGCAGCCTGGGAAACACCATATATTTT,CASSLGNTIYF
TRBJ2-1,-,TRBV20-1,TRBD2,TGCAGTGCGGGAGGGCCAAATGAGCAGTTCTTC,CSAGGPNEQFF
TRBJ1-1,-,TRBV19,-,TGTGCCAGTAGTCCCGAGTTGATGCCTGAAGCTTTCTTT,CASSPELMPEAFF
TRBJ2-3,-,TRBV3-1/TRBV3-2,-,TGTGCCAGCAGCCAACCTCCCTTTCATACGCAGTATTTT,CASSQPPFHTQYF
TRBJ1-5,-,TRBV7-2,-,TGTGCCAGCAGCTTAGAGGGCGTGGAGGGGTCCCAGCATTTT,CASSLEGVEGSQHF
TRBJ1-2,-,TRBV7-8,-,TGTGCCAGCAGCTTAGGAACAGGGTACTATGGCTACACCTTC,CASSLGTGYYGYTF
TRBJ2-1,-,TRBV19,TRBD2,TGTGCCAGTAGATCCTGGCGGGAGGGGATTGAGCAGTTCTTC,CASRSWREGIEQFF
TRBJ2-7,-,TRBV30,TRBD2,TGTGCCTGGAGTTCTCTCGAACCGGGACTAGTACCCTACGAGCAGTACTTC,CAWSSLEPGLVPYEQYF
TRBJ2-2,-,TRBV10-3,TRBD2,TGTGCCATCAGTTTAGGACTAGCGGGAACCGGGGAGCTGTTTTTT,CAISLGLAGTGELFF
TRBJ2-5,-,TRBV5-4,-,TGTGCCAGCAGCCTCGACTCCAAGGGAGAGTACTTC,CASSLDSKGEYF
TRBJ2-3,-,TRBV7-9,-,TGTGCCAGCAGCCCCCCACCCGAGCGGGCCAAAGGGTGGCAGTATTTT,CASSPPPERAKGWQYF
TRBJ2-7,-,TRBV10-3,TRBD1,TGTGCCATCAGTGAGTCGCAGACAGGGGCATACGAGCAGTACTTC,CAISESQTGAYEQYF
TRBJ2-7,-,TRBV6-2/TRBV6-3,TRBD2,TGTGCCAGCAGTTATCTGGTACGGGAGGGTTCCTACGAGCAGTACTTC,CASSYLVREGSYEQYF
TRBJ1-1,few,TRBV4-1,-,TGCGCCAGCAGCCAAGAGAGCACTGAAGCTTTCTTT,CASSQESTEAFF
TRBJ2-1,-,TRBV12-5,-,TGTGCTAGTGGTTTGGGGAACAGCTACAATGAGCAGTTCTTC,CASGLGNSYNEQFF
TRBJ2-3,-,TRBV6-5,TRBD2,TGTGCCAGCAGGGGACTAGGTACAGATACGCAGTATTTT,CASRGLGTDTQYF
TRBJ2-7,-,TRBV29-1,-,TGCAGCGTTGTATTTGGGCGCCCCTACGAGCAGTACTTC,CSVVFGRPYEQYF
TRBJ2-3,-,TRBV11-2,-,TGTGCCAGCAGTTGGGGACACTACACAGATACGCAGTATTTT,CASSWGHYTDTQYF
TRBJ1-4,-,TRBV30,TRBD1,TGTGCCTTGACGACAGGGCGGAATGAAAAACTGTTTTTT,CALTTGRNEKLFF
TRBJ2-2,-,TRBV11-3,TRBD1,TGTGCCAGCAGCTTAGGGCAGGGGGCTACCGGGGAGCTGTTTTTT,CASSLGQGATGELFF
TRBJ2-1,-,TRBV24-1,TRBD2,TGTGCCACCAGTGATGGGCTAGCGGGAGCATATGAGCAGTTCTTC,CATSDGLAGAYEQFF
TRBJ2-3,-,TRBV6-5,-,TGTGCCAGCTTTGACAGTGGCACAGATACGCAGTATTTT,CASFDSGTDTQYF
TRBJ2-7,-,TRBV9,-,TGTGCCAGCAGCGTAAGGGGGGACAGCTCCTACGAGCAGTACTTC,CASSVRGDSSYEQYF
TRBJ2-5,-,TRBV7-6,TRBD2,TGTGCCAGCAGCCCATCGGTAGCTAGCGGGAGATATGAGACCCAGTACTTC,CASSPSVASGRYETQYF
TRBJ2-7,-,TRBV28,TRBD2,TGTGCCAGCATGTCGGGACTACAATACGAGCAGTACTTC,CASMSGLQYEQYF
TRBJ2-2,-,TRBV11-2,TRBD2,TGTGCCAGCAGCTTAGATCTTATAGCGGGAGCCGGGGAGCTGTTTTTT,CASSLDLIAGAGELFF
TRBJ1-6,-,TRBV7-3,TRBD1,TGTGCCAGCAGCGGTGGGACAGACTATAATTCACCCCTCCACTTT,CASSGGTDYNSPLHF
TRBJ2-7,-,TRBV27,TRBD2,TGTGCCAGCAGCCGCCTTAGCGGGAGCTACGAGCAGTACTTC,CASSRLSGSYEQYF
TRBJ2-7,once,TRBV11-2,TRBD2,TGTGCCAGCAGCTTAGATGCGGGAGTCTACGAGCAGTACTTC,CASSLDAGVYEQYF
TRBJ1-1,-,TRBV13,-,TGTGCCAGCAGCTTCACGGGGGACACTGAAGCTTTCTTT,CASSFTGDTEAFF
TRBJ2-7,-,TRBV7-6,TRBD2,TGTGCCAGCAGCCTGACTAGCGGGACTTACCACGAGCAGTACTTC,CASSLTSGTYHEQYF
TRBJ1-5,-,TRBV3-1/TRBV3-2,TRBD1,TGTGCCAGCAGCCAGGACGGACAGGTTAATCAGCCCCAGCATTTT,CASSQDGQVNQPQHF
TRBJ1-1,-,TRBV12-3/TRBV12-4,-,TGTGCCAGCAGCACGTCGGGGACTGAAGCTTTCTTT,CASSTSGTEAFF
TRBJ2-7,-,TRBV10-3,-,TGTGCCACCCTGGACAGCTCCTACGAGCAGTACTTC,CATLDSSYEQYF
TRBJ1-1,-,TRBV19,-,TGTGCCAGTAGCCGTCAGGGGCACACTGAAGCTTTCTTT,CASSRQGHTEAFF
TRBJ2-1,-,TRBV3-1/TRBV3-2,TRBD1,TGTGCCAGCAGCCCGACAGGGCCCTACAATGAGCAGTTCTTC,CASSPTGPYNEQFF
TRBJ1-4,-,TRBV10-1,TRBD1,TGCGCCAGCAGTAAGGGACAGGGGGCGAGGGAAAAACTGTTTTTT,CASSKGQGAREKLFF
TRBJ2-5,-,TRBV4-2,TRBD1,TGTGCCAGCAGCCAATCCCAGGGGGCGGAGACCCAGTACTTC,CASSQSQGAETQYF
TRBJ2-3,-,TRBV9,TRBD2,TGTGCCAGCAGCTTACAGCGGGAGGGGAGCACAGATACGCAGTATTTT,CASSLQREGSTDTQYF